This TCR beta chain was captured in a study of PD-L1 blockade in urothelial cancer. Background on the study: When blood samples were assessed, the median T cell count was about 130,000.

General study points: Pretreatment peripheral blood TCR clonality that fell below the median predicted better survival among the patients studied.

About this clone itself: The antigen is not known.

Each patient's cancer was a locally advanced or metastatic urothelial carcinoma. Synthetic spike-ins, TCR analog templates, were added into each PCR. Assay: immunoSEQ multiplex PCR; the TCRdb copy retains only in-frame clones and omits some. The sample includes 20,000 to 25,000 clones, around 82% seen only once; the top ten take nearly 10%. J gave up 6 bases and V 5 bases, and 8 bases lay outside the gene matches. The CDR3 runs to 15 residues. The germline gives CDR1 SGHRS, CDR2 YFSETQ. The source was PBMCs, collected around atezolizumab (anti-PD-L1) treatment. This receptor was obtained from a man between 65 and 79 years old with urothelial cancer. The chain uses TRBV5-1 and TRBJ2-2, with TRBD2 identical over 9 bases. CDR3 sequence: CASRSGTSSPGELFF. The CDR3 nucleotides are TGCGCCAGCAGGTCCGGGACTAGCTCCCCCGGGGAGCTGTTTTTT.